This is a list of T cell receptor beta chains from one sample in a study of T-cell memory formation after mild COVID-19. TCRdb reprocessed the 5' RACE reads via MiXCR and lists one record per CDR3 protein. The table includes 550,000 to 650,000 distinct CDR3 sequences, 17% detected once. Input material: PBMCs or a T cell subset sorted from them (not recorded which). The source is an adult woman who had mild COVID-19 (a few samples of this study predate the infection). Cell type and time point are not known. CDR3s include the opening cysteine and the closing phenylalanine or tryptophan. The D gene is left open where the match is weak. Clone size is stated in some rows and not others, as once, few, many or a class when expanded.

TRBJ2-2,-,few,TRBV5-1,CASRGRPDTGELFF,TGCGCCAGCAGGGGGAGGCCCGACACCGGGGAGCTGTTTTTT
TRBJ1-6,TRBD1,-,TRBV5-5,CASSSGQEMGSPLHF,TGTGCCAGCAGCTCGGGACAGGAGATGGGTTCACCCCTCCACTTT
TRBJ2-3,-,few,TRBV7-8,CASSNARATTRDTQYF,TGTGCCAGCAGCAATGCCAGGGCGACGACAAGAGATACGCAGTATTTT
TRBJ1-2,-,-,TRBV7-3,CASSLPGYDGYTF,TGTGCCAGCAGCTTACCGGGGTACGATGGCTACACCTTC
TRBJ1-4,-,-,TRBV27,CASRRGSKGEKLFF,TGTGCCAGCAGGCGGGGTTCCAAGGGTGAAAAACTGTTTTTT
TRBJ2-3,TRBD2,-,TRBV7-8,CASSPDRAGGGDTQYF,TGTGCCAGCAGCCCCGACAGAGCGGGAGGGGGGGATACGCAGTATTTT
TRBJ2-7,-,few,TRBV7-9,CASSPPAGHSYEQYF,TGTGCCAGCAGCCCCCCAGCGGGCCATTCCTACGAGCAGTACTTC
TRBJ1-1,-,few,TRBV5-6,CASSGVNLNTEAFF,TGTGCCAGCAGCGGCGTGAACTTGAACACTGAAGCTTTCTTT
TRBJ2-3,-,-,TRBV20-1,CSASLQTDTQYF,TGCAGTGCTAGCCTTCAAACAGATACGCAGTATTTT
TRBJ2-7,-,-,TRBV29-1,CSVGQSSYEQYF,TGCAGCGTGGGACAAAGCTCCTACGAGCAGTACTTC
TRBJ2-1,-,few,TRBV12-3/TRBV12-4,CASSSPGHNEQFF,TGTGCCAGCAGTTCCCCCGGACACAATGAGCAGTTCTTC
TRBJ2-2,-,few,TRBV6-6,CASRTERPMRNTGELFF,TGTGCCAGCAGGACAGAGCGACCTATGAGGAACACCGGGGAGCTGTTTTTT
TRBJ2-7,TRBD2,-,TRBV10-3,CAISDPTSGPQEQYF,TGTGCCATCAGTGACCCCACTAGCGGCCCTCAGGAGCAGTACTTC
TRBJ1-6,-,-,TRBV21-1,CASSKPGFGSPLHF,TGTGCCAGCAGCAAGCCAGGGTTTGGTTCACCCCTCCACTTT
TRBJ1-1,-,-,TRBV27,CASSGGGWDTEAFF,TGTGCCAGCAGTGGGGGCGGGTGGGACACTGAAGCTTTCTTT
TRBJ2-2,-,few,TRBV6-5,CASSYSFQGIDTGELFF,TGTGCCAGCAGTTACTCGTTTCAGGGGATTGACACCGGGGAGCTGTTTTTT
TRBJ2-1,-,-,TRBV10-3,CAISESAGLSYNEQFF,TGTGCCATCAGTGAGTCGGCAGGGCTTTCCTACAATGAGCAGTTCTTC
TRBJ1-5,-,-,TRBV3-1,CASSLSGEEDQPQHF,TGTGCCAGCAGCCTCTCGGGGGAGGAAGACCAGCCCCAGCATTTT
TRBJ1-2,TRBD1,-,TRBV12-3/TRBV12-4,CASSFSSGQGARRGYTF,TGTGCCAGCAGTTTTTCATCGGGACAGGGGGCTCGGCGGGGCTACACCTTC
TRBJ2-5,-,-,TRBV2,CASSVSLSQETQYF,TGTGCCAGCAGTGTAAGCCTATCCCAAGAGACCCAGTACTTC
TRBJ2-7,-,few,TRBV2,CASSEDQAEELQWAYEQYF,TGTGCCAGCAGTGAAGATCAGGCCGAAGAGCTCCAGTGGGCCTACGAGCAGTACTTC
TRBJ1-2,TRBD1,few,TRBV12-3/TRBV12-4,CASSLEGAGNYGYTF,TGTGCCAGCAGCCTTGAGGGGGCCGGAAACTATGGCTACACCTTC
TRBJ2-1,TRBD2,-,TRBV4-2,CASSQDLSGGPAYNEQFF,TGTGCCAGCAGCCAAGATCTCAGCGGGGGGCCAGCCTACAATGAGCAGTTCTTC
TRBJ2-2,TRBD1,-,TRBV2,CASRDRALFPNTGELFF,TGTGCCAGCCGGGACAGGGCCCTCTTTCCGAACACCGGGGAGCTGTTTTTT
TRBJ2-2,-,-,TRBV5-4,CASSLDVGANTGELFF,TGTGCCAGCAGCTTGGACGTGGGGGCCAACACCGGGGAGCTGTTTTTT
TRBJ1-1,-,few,TRBV13,CASSPFPTGRDTEAFF,TGTGCCAGCAGCCCCTTTCCTACAGGAAGAGATACTGAAGCTTTCTTT
TRBJ2-5,TRBD2,-,TRBV12-3/TRBV12-4,CASSRIAGAGETQYF,TGTGCCAGCAGCCGTATAGCGGGAGCAGGGGAGACCCAGTACTTC
TRBJ2-7,-,-,TRBV6-5,CASSSGTIGGEQYF,TGTGCCAGCAGTTCTGGGACTATAGGGGGTGAGCAGTACTTC
TRBJ2-5,TRBD2,few,TRBV14,CASPCRTETLAGDAQETQYF,TGTGCCAGTCCCTGTAGAACGGAGACACTAGCGGGGGATGCGCAAGAGACCCAGTACTTC
TRBJ2-5,-,-,TRBV7-8,CASSRRIQETQYF,TGTGCCAGCAGCAGACGGATACAAGAGACCCAGTACTTC
TRBJ1-4,-,-,TRBV12-5,CASGPGDEKLFF,TGTGCTAGTGGACCGGGGGATGAAAAACTGTTTTTT
TRBJ2-7,-,-,TRBV7-3,CASSLGPRGGGHEQYF,TGTGCCAGCAGCTTAGGGCCTCGGGGTGGAGGGCACGAGCAGTACTTC
TRBJ1-2,-,-,TRBV9,CASSSTPFSAYGYTF,TGTGCCAGCAGTTCGACACCTTTCTCCGCCTATGGCTACACCTTC
TRBJ2-1,TRBD1,-,TRBV20-1,CSAITGTGKFF,TGCAGTGCTATAACGGGGACAGGGAAGTTCTTC
TRBJ2-1,-,-,TRBV12-3/TRBV12-4,CASSLVEGRYYNEQFF,TGTGCCAGCAGTTTAGTGGAGGGAAGGTACTACAATGAGCAGTTCTTC
TRBJ2-2,TRBD1,-,TRBV7-3,CASSFSRDRAITGELFF,TGTGCCAGCAGCTTTTCCCGGGACAGGGCTATTACCGGGGAGCTGTTTTTT
TRBJ2-7,TRBD1,-,TRBV27,CASSFGQGLGEQYF,TGTGCCAGCAGTTTCGGACAGGGTTTGGGCGAGCAGTACTTC
TRBJ1-2,-,-,TRBV18,CASSPPSSGANYGYTF,TGTGCCAGCTCACCACCATCATCGGGAGCTAACTATGGCTACACCTTC
TRBJ2-5,TRBD1,few,TRBV7-8,CASSPRRTGTKTQYF,TGTGCCAGCAGCCCCCGGAGGACAGGGACGAAGACCCAGTACTTC
TRBJ2-7,-,-,TRBV5-1,CASSLAHDSFYEQYF,TGCGCCAGCAGCTTGGCCCATGACAGCTTTTACGAGCAGTACTTC
TRBJ2-3,-,few,TRBV2,CASLRDNTDTQYF,TGTGCCAGCCTTAGGGACAACACAGATACGCAGTATTTT
TRBJ2-5,-,-,TRBV29-1,CSVGVGRETQYF,TGCAGCGTTGGCGTGGGCAGGGAGACCCAGTACTTC
TRBJ1-1,TRBD1,few,TRBV5-6,CASSFLDRAEAFF,TGTGCCAGCAGTTTTCTGGACAGGGCCGAAGCTTTCTTT
TRBJ1-5,-,-,TRBV20-1,CSARDGDQPQHF,TGCAGTGCTAGAGATGGGGATCAGCCCCAGCATTTT